The rows below give T cell receptor beta chains drawn from one sample of a study of T-cell memory formation after mild COVID-19. TCRdb analysed the 5' RACE reads with MiXCR anew, one entry per CDR3 protein. Among roughly 550,000 distinct CDR3 sequences listed, around 21% were seen once. The specimen sequenced was PBMCs or a T cell subset sorted from them (not recorded which). The receptors were gathered from an adult woman who had mild COVID-19 (a few samples of this study predate the infection). Cell type and time point are not known. Both conserved end residues are part of each CDR3. A D gene is named only where the DNA matches it firmly. Only some rows state a clone size, as once, few, many or a class for expanded clones.

D gene: TRBD1
J gene: TRBJ1-1
V gene: TRBV3-1
CDR3 length: 14
clone size: -
CDR3 DNA: TGTGCCAGCAGCCAAACAGGGGGGAACACTGAAGCTTTCTTT
CDR3 protein: CASSQTGGNTEAFF

D gene: TRBD1
J gene: TRBJ1-2
V gene: TRBV5-1
CDR3 length: 14
clone size: -
CDR3 DNA: TGCGCCAGCAGCTTGCTACAGGGGACCGATGGCTACACCTTC
CDR3 protein: CASSLLQGTDGYTF

D gene: -
J gene: TRBJ1-2
V gene: TRBV10-3
CDR3 length: 15
clone size: few
CDR3 DNA: TGTGCCATCAGTGACCTCTTTGGCATACCCCAGGGCTACACCTTC
CDR3 protein: CAISDLFGIPQGYTF

D gene: TRBD2
J gene: TRBJ2-1
V gene: TRBV4-1
CDR3 length: 15
clone size: -
CDR3 DNA: TGCGCCAGCAGCCAATTACTAGCGGGGGACCTAACCCAGTTCTTC
CDR3 protein: CASSQLLAGDLTQFF

D gene: TRBD1
J gene: TRBJ1-1
V gene: TRBV20-1
CDR3 length: 11
clone size: few
CDR3 DNA: TGCAGTGCTACCGAATGGGACAGTCCTTTCTTT
CDR3 protein: CSATEWDSPFF

D gene: -
J gene: TRBJ2-5
V gene: TRBV15
CDR3 length: 14
clone size: few
CDR3 DNA: TGTGCCACCAGCAGACAACGGAGCCAAGAGACCCAGTACTTC
CDR3 protein: CATSRQRSQETQYF

D gene: TRBD1
J gene: TRBJ2-5
V gene: TRBV5-1
CDR3 length: 16
clone size: few
CDR3 DNA: TGCGCCAGCAGCTGGATGGGGACAGGGGGCGAAGAGACCCAGTACTTC
CDR3 protein: CASSWMGTGGEETQYF

D gene: -
J gene: TRBJ1-6
V gene: TRBV6-6
CDR3 length: 16
clone size: -
CDR3 DNA: TGTGCCAGCAGTTTTTCATGGGAAGGTGATGGGTCACCCCTCCACTTT
CDR3 protein: CASSFSWEGDGSPLHF

D gene: -
J gene: TRBJ1-1
V gene: TRBV10-3
CDR3 length: 15
clone size: few
CDR3 DNA: TGTGCCATCAGTGAGGGGGAGAGGGGGAACACTGAAGCTTTCTTT
CDR3 protein: CAISEGERGNTEAFF

D gene: -
J gene: TRBJ1-5
V gene: TRBV12-3/TRBV12-4
CDR3 length: 15
clone size: few
CDR3 DNA: TGTGCCAGCAGTTTATCGCGGCAGGGTAGTGCGTCCCAGCATTTT
CDR3 protein: CASSLSRQGSASQHF

D gene: -
J gene: TRBJ2-7
V gene: TRBV5-1
CDR3 length: 13
clone size: many
CDR3 DNA: TGCGCCAGCAGCTTGGAACAGTCCTACGAGCAGTACTTC
CDR3 protein: CASSLEQSYEQYF

D gene: -
J gene: TRBJ1-3
V gene: TRBV29-1
CDR3 length: 15
clone size: -
CDR3 DNA: TGCAGCGTCACCACCCACACGAGCTCTGGAAACACCATATATTTT
CDR3 protein: CSVTTHTSSGNTIYF

D gene: TRBD1
J gene: TRBJ2-3
V gene: TRBV10-2
CDR3 length: 17
clone size: few
CDR3 DNA: TGCGCCAGCAGTGAGGAGCAGCGACAGGGTTACACAGATACGCAGTATTTT
CDR3 protein: CASSEEQRQGYTDTQYF

D gene: TRBD2
J gene: TRBJ2-1
V gene: TRBV9
CDR3 length: 17
clone size: -
CDR3 DNA: TGTGCCAGCAGCGTAGGAGTAGCGGGAGCGCTTATCGATGAGCAGTTCTTC
CDR3 protein: CASSVGVAGALIDEQFF

D gene: -
J gene: TRBJ1-2
V gene: TRBV5-1
CDR3 length: 14
clone size: few
CDR3 DNA: TGCGCCAGCAGCTTGGACAGGTATCTTGGCGGCTACACCTTC
CDR3 protein: CASSLDRYLGGYTF

D gene: TRBD1
J gene: TRBJ2-2
V gene: TRBV11-2
CDR3 length: 16
clone size: few
CDR3 DNA: TGTGCCAGCAGCCCAGGACAGGGTAGTATGGGCGGGGAGCTGTTTTTT
CDR3 protein: CASSPGQGSMGGELFF

D gene: TRBD2
J gene: TRBJ2-7
V gene: TRBV30
CDR3 length: 14
clone size: -
CDR3 DNA: TGTGCCTGGAGGGGACTAAATTCTAATTACGAGCAGTACTTC
CDR3 protein: CAWRGLNSNYEQYF

D gene: -
J gene: TRBJ2-1
V gene: TRBV5-1
CDR3 length: 16
clone size: few
CDR3 DNA: TGCGCCAGCAGCTTGGGGGTCGCCGCCGGGTACAATGAGCAGTTCTTC
CDR3 protein: CASSLGVAAGYNEQFF

D gene: TRBD1
J gene: TRBJ2-5
V gene: TRBV5-1
CDR3 length: 15
clone size: -
CDR3 DNA: TGCGCCAGCAGCTTGGTCTGGACAGGACAAGAGACCCAGTACTTC
CDR3 protein: CASSLVWTGQETQYF

D gene: -
J gene: TRBJ2-3
V gene: TRBV4-1
CDR3 length: 16
clone size: -
CDR3 DNA: TGCGCCAGCAGCTTCCTTCAGGGCGTTAGCACAGATACGCAGTATTTT
CDR3 protein: CASSFLQGVSTDTQYF

D gene: TRBD2
J gene: TRBJ2-7
V gene: TRBV27
CDR3 length: 18
clone size: few
CDR3 DNA: TGTGCCAGCAGTTTAAAAGGGACTAGCGGACTTCCCTCCTACGAGCAGTACTTC
CDR3 protein: CASSLKGTSGLPSYEQYF

D gene: -
J gene: TRBJ1-1
V gene: TRBV5-1
CDR3 length: 11
clone size: -
CDR3 DNA: TGCGCCAGCAGCAAGAACACTGAAGCTTTCTTT
CDR3 protein: CASSKNTEAFF

D gene: -
J gene: TRBJ1-5
V gene: TRBV3-1
CDR3 length: 14
clone size: -
CDR3 DNA: TGTGCCAGCAGCCTTCGACAGACCAATCAGCCCCAGCATTTT
CDR3 protein: CASSLRQTNQPQHF

D gene: TRBD1
J gene: TRBJ1-1
V gene: TRBV4-1
CDR3 length: 15
clone size: many
CDR3 DNA: TGCGCCAGCAGCCATGGGGGACAGATGAACACTGAAGCTTTCTTT
CDR3 protein: CASSHGGQMNTEAFF